This T cell receptor beta chain was sequenced in a study of cytomegalovirus exposure and HLA in healthy donors. Overall study context: The same platform as the 666 first-cohort repertoires was used for the roughly 130 validation repertoires, a later analysis reported. The study's findings and limits: First-cohort TCR clusters tended to co-occur in the 130 or so validation repertoires, a later analysis found. Altogether, 150 to 200 TCR beta chains were recorded as cytomegalovirus-associated.

Profiling relied on immunoSEQ multiplex PCR, and the TCRdb table lists in-frame clones only, not all of them. This table holds 95,000 to 150,000 clones, around 86% found once. Trimming stripped 5 bases from V and 0 bases from J, with 5 bases between. The CDR3 has 13 amino acids. Looked up from germline, CDR1 is SGHNT and CDR2 is YENEEA. This clone was seen only a few times. Its antigen remains unidentified. The J gene is TRBJ1-5, the V gene TRBV11-3; D unclear. The specimen sequenced was PBMCs. The sequence derives from a woman between 18 and 29 years old in good health and CMV-seronegative. CDR3 amino acids: CASSPNSNQPQHF. The DNA of the CDR3 is TGTGCCAGCAGCCCTAATAGCAATCAGCCCCAGCATTTT.